Each of the 7 T cell receptor beta chains below was sequenced from the same sample in a study of shared clonotypes between healthy human individuals. Sequencing was performed with immunoSEQ multiplex PCR; in TCRdb, only in-frame clones are kept and a portion is missing. The repertoire holds about 1 million clones, with more than 60% as singletons. Sequenced input: memory CD4+ T cells sorted from blood. Subset given: CD45RA-negative fraction. The source of these receptors is a man aged 18 to 35 in good health.

As for this clone: Other DNA sequences of this sample code for an identical CDR3. The chain employs TRBV30 and TRBJ2-3; TRBD1 might be the D (5 bases). Trimming pared 0 bases from V and 1 base from J, leaving 5 bases between. CDR3 length: 13 amino acids. Looked up from germline, CDR1 is GTSNPN and CDR2 is SVGIG (reference sequence). The CDR3 region is CAWSVGGTDTQYF. The CDR3 nucleotides read TGTGCCTGGAGTGTAGGGGGCACAGATACGCAGTATTTT.

The chain employs TRBV7-9 and TRBJ1-3, with 7 bases that match TRBD1. This CDR3 has 14 residues. J was trimmed by 4 bases and V by 2 bases; bases with no gene match: 2. Germline CDR1 reads SEHNR; CDR2 reads FQNEAQ (reference sequence). The DNA of the CDR3 is TGTGCCAGCAGCTTACTGGACAGGGGAAACACCATATATTTT. Translation gives CASSLLDRGNTIYF. The full variable domain, completed using reference TRBV7-9 and TRBJ1-3, is DTGVSQNPRHKITKRGQNVTFRCDPISEHNRLYWYRQTLGQGPEFLTYFQNEAQLEKSRLLSDRFSAERPKGSFSTLEIQRTEQGDSAMYLCASSLLDRGNTIYFGEGSWLTVV.

The chain carries TRBV11-3 and TRBJ2-5, with 7 bases matching TRBD2. V dropped 4 bases and J dropped 2; count of bases not matched to a gene: 4. This CDR3 has 14 amino acids. Germline values: CDR1 SGHNT, CDR2 YENEEA. This CDR3 is CASSSGGGQETQYF. DNA for the CDR3: TGTGCCAGCAGCTCCGGCGGGGGTCAAGAGACCCAGTACTTC.

The chain uses TRBV30 and TRBJ1-3, with 8 nucleotides matching TRBD1. With 4 bases clipped from V and 2 bases from J, the junction kept 4 bases outside the gene matches. There are 14 residues in the CDR3. Germline values: CDR1 GTSNPN, CDR2 SVGIG (reference sequence). The CDR3 loop reads CAWMEQGAGNTIYF. The CDR3 DNA reads TGTGCCTGGATGGAACAGGGGGCTGGAAACACCATATATTTT. The full variable domain, in which reference TRBV30 and TRBJ1-3 provide the parts outside the CDR3, is SQTIHQWPATLVQPVGSPLSLECTVEGTSNPNLYWYRQAAGRGLQLLFYSVGIGQISSEVPQNLSASRPQDRQFILSSKKLLLSDSGFYLCAWMEQGAGNTIYFGEGSWLTVV.

Here the CDR3 reads CASSLASGRALEEQFF. DNA for the CDR3: TGTGCCAGCAGCTTAGCGAGCGGGAGGGCTCTAGAGGAGCAGTTCTTC. V and J are TRBV11-2 and TRBJ2-1; 10 bases agree with TRBD2. V lost 1 base and J lost 10; bases outside the gene matches: 10. CDR3 length: 16 amino acids. CDR1 and CDR2 (germline): SGHAT, FQNNGV.

V is TRBV7-9 and J is TRBJ1-1; D call uncertain. V was pared by 4 bases and J by 8 bases, with 14 bases between. Germline V gene data show CDR1 as SEHNR and CDR2 as FQNEAQ (reference sequence). This CDR3 region has 13 residues. CDR3 region: CASSSAPSDEAFF. CDR3 bases: TGTGCCAGCAGCTCTGCCCCGTCGGACGAAGCTTTCTTT.

Note on this clone: A read error may produce the germline difference seen at one junction end. The sample holds other DNA sequences that translate to the same CDR3. The chain couples TRBV4-1 to TRBJ1-1, with D possibly TRBD1 on 6 matching bases. This CDR3 is built from 15 residues. CDR1 and CDR2 from the germline V gene are MGHRA and YSYEKL. CDR3 loop: CASSHGGSKNTEAFF. The CDR3 DNA is TGCGCCAGCAGCCACGGGGGCAGCAAGAACACTGAAGCCTTCTTT.